These 27 T cell receptor beta chains were sequenced from one sample in a study of persistence of HIV-infected CD4 T cells. Cells were stimulated nonspecifically with anti-CD3/anti-CD28 magnetic beads. CD4+ T cells upregulating both CD40 ligand and CD69 were sorted as responding cells. Sequencing used immunoSEQ version 4 in survey mode. Only in-frame clones appear in the TCRdb table, and some are missing; sequencing was by immunoSEQ multiplex PCR. The sample consists of about 46,000 clones, about 87% of them appearing once. These receptors lack a known antigen. This specimen consisted of CD4+ T cells sorted from PBMCs after 18-hour stimulation, obtained from a patient who received antiretroviral therapy. These receptors all come from an adult woman with HIV who was CMV-seropositive.

The chain recombines TRBV7-3 with TRBJ2-7; no clear D. CDR1 and CDR2 (germline): SGHTA, FQGTGA. The CDR3 runs to 13 residues. Deletions cut 2 bases from V and 4 bases from J, with 9 bases between. In DNA, the CDR3 is TGTGCCAGCAGCTTATCTGCAGGATACGAGCAGTACTTC. Amino acid sequence: CASSLSAGYEQYF.

This clone was observed a single time. V gene TRBV5-1 combines with J gene TRBJ2-7; no definite D call. CDR1 is SGHRS, CDR2 YFSETQ, per germline. The CDR3 runs 15 residues. Trimming shortened V by 4 bases and J by 7 bases, and 21 bases separated the two germline ends. The CDR3 bases are TGCGCCAGCAGCCTGTTAATGAGCGTTCTTGGGGAGCAGTACTTC. It translates to CASSLLMSVLGEQYF.

The chain recombines TRBV19 with TRBJ2-7; 8 bases fit TRBD1. Germline trimming cut 4 bases from V and 3 bases from J; bases unmatched to any gene: 8. This CDR3 has 15 amino acids. Germline V gives CDR1 LNHDA, CDR2 SQIVND (reference sequence). The CDR3 region is CASSKAAGGNYEQYF. The CDR3 DNA follows: TGTGCCAGTAGTAAGGCGGCAGGGGGCAACTACGAGCAGTACTTC.

The V gene is TRBV24-1, the J gene TRBJ2-3; TRBD1 might be the D (6 bases). V dropped 9 bases and J dropped 1 base, with 10 bases sitting between them. CDR1 KGHDR and CDR2 SFDVKD come from the germline V gene. The CDR3 loop spans 13 amino acids. CDR3 sequence reads: CATSWGRTDTQYF. For the CDR3, the DNA is TGTGCCACCTCTTGGGGGCGCACAGATACGCAGTATTTT.

CDR3: CASSPRVGARGQETQYF. The CDR3 DNA reads TGTGCCAGCAGCCCGAGGGTGGGGGCGCGGGGCCAAGAGACCCAGTACTTC. This sequence joins TRBV7-2 and TRBJ2-5; possibly TRBD1 or TRBD2 for D (6 bases each). This CDR3 is 17 amino acids long. V lost 5 bases and J lost 1, with 20 bases in between. Germline values: CDR1 SGHTA, CDR2 FQGNSA. Filled out from reference TRBV7-2 and TRBJ2-5, the complete variable domain reads GAGVSQSPSNKVTEKGKDVELRCDPISGHTALYWYRQSLGQGLEFLIYFQGNSAPDKSGLPSDRFSAERTGGSVSTLTIQRTQQEDSAVYLCASSPRVGARGQETQYFGPGTRLLVL.

V gene TRBV27 combines with J gene TRBJ1-5, with D tentatively TRBD1 (5 bases). The germline V and J ends were trimmed by 3 bases and 3 bases, with 9 bases remaining between them. The CDR3 loop spans 14 amino acids. CDR1 is MNHEY and CDR2 is SMNVEV in the germline V gene (reference sequence). The DNA of the CDR3 is TGTGCCAGCAGTTTTAGGGGTACCAATCAGCCCCAGCATTTT. It is translated as CASSFRGTNQPQHF.

CDR3: CASSLYWGGDTQYF. For the CDR3, the DNA is TGTGCCAGCAGTTTATATTGGGGGGGGGATACGCAGTATTTT. This chain links TRBV27 with TRBJ2-3; 7 nucleotides align to TRBD2. Per germline, CDR1 MNHEY and CDR2 SMNVEV (reference sequence). There are 14 residues in the CDR3. The J segment lost 6 bases and the V segment lost 1 base, leaving 4 bases of the junction unmatched.

The chain employs TRBV11-2 and TRBJ2-4; a possible D gene is TRBD1 (5 bases). Germline V gives CDR1 SGHAT, CDR2 FQNNGV. This CDR3 comprises 17 residues. V lost 1 base and J 7 bases, leaving 20 bases between the germline ends. Written as DNA, the CDR3 is TGTGCCAGCAGCTTAGTGTCAGCAGGGCTCTTTGCGAACATTCAGTACTTC. Translated, it gives CASSLVSAGLFANIQYF.

The gene calls are TRBV7-6 and TRBJ2-5; no clear D gene. CDR3 size: 14 residues. Germline V gives CDR1 SGHVS, CDR2 FNYEAQ. Trimming removed 2 bases at V and 2 bases at J, with 9 bases between. The CDR3 region has the DNA TGTGCCAGCAGCTTACCCACCAATCAAGAGACCCAGTACTTC. Its translation is CASSLPTNQETQYF.

This chain links TRBV27 with TRBJ1-2; TRBD1 agrees at 7 bases. Trimming cost V 9 bases and J 5 bases; bases outside gene matches: 9. The CDR3 totals 13 residues. Looked up from germline, CDR1 is MNHEY and CDR2 is SMNVEV (reference sequence). CDR3 protein: CASKPTGRYGYTF. DNA of the CDR3: TGTGCCAGTAAACCGACAGGGAGGTATGGCTACACCTTC.

The chain has TRBV12-3 or TRBV12-4 and TRBJ1-1; D is undetermined. V lost 6 bases to trimming and J lost 4 bases, with 12 bases between them. This CDR3 region has 13 residues. DNA of the CDR3: TGTGCCAGCAGATCCGACGGAGGCACTGAAGCTTTCTTT. It encodes CASRSDGGTEAFF.

This clone was counted once. The chain links TRBV10-1 to TRBJ2-7, with a tentative D call TRBD2 (6 bases). This CDR3 contains 15 residues. The V gene's germline CDR1 is WNHNN and CDR2 SYGVQD (reference sequence). V lost 4 bases and J 7 bases, leaving 20 bases between the germline ends. The CDR3 loop is CASSAGVGPRLEQYF. The CDR3, as DNA: TGCGCCAGCAGTGCGGGGGTAGGCCCCAGGCTTGAGCAGTACTTC.

This clone was found once. The chain links TRBV5-1 to TRBJ1-2; 8 bases are a match to TRBD1. This CDR3 comprises 15 residues. Germline assignment: CDR1 SGHRS and CDR2 YFSETQ. V shed 0 bases and J 5 bases; nucleotides not matched to a gene: 6. In DNA, the CDR3 is TGCGCCAGCAGCTTGGACAGGGGGGACGTATATGGCTACACCTTC. Its translation: CASSLDRGDVYGYTF.

CDR3 DNA: TGTGCCAGCAGCCCAGGTCTCTACGAGCAGTACTTC. Its protein product is CASSPGLYEQYF. The V call is TRBV7-8, the J call TRBJ2-7; the D is unclear. CDR1 and CDR2 (germline): SGHVS, FQNEAQ. CDR3 length equals 12 residues. The V end was cut by 5 bases, the J end by 3 bases, with 8 bases between.

V and J are TRBV30 and TRBJ1-2; D gene uncertain. V shed 3 bases and J shed 8 bases, with 13 bases lying between them. Germline CDR1 and CDR2: GTSNPN and SVGIG (reference sequence). The CDR3 spans 12 residues. The CDR3 nucleotides read TGTGCCTGGAGCCGGACGGGAGGGGGCTACACCTTC. Protein sequence: CAWSRTGGGYTF. Full variable domain (missing parts from reference TRBV30 and TRBJ1-2): SQTIHQWPATLVQPVGSPLSLECTVEGTSNPNLYWYRQAAGRGLQLLFYSVGIGQISSEVPQNLSASRPQDRQFILSSKKLLLSDSGFYLCAWSRTGGGYTFGSGTRLTVV.

The gene calls are TRBV14 and TRBJ1-5; TRBD1 aligns across 9 bases. V shed 5 bases, J shed 4 bases, and the junction held 6 bases outside the gene matches. This CDR3 region has 15 residues. Germline-derived CDR1 and CDR2 are SGHDN and FVKESK. CDR3 coding DNA: TGTGCCAGCAGCAGGGGACAGGGCCAAAATCAGCCCCAGCATTTT. Its protein product is CASSRGQGQNQPQHF.

This chain uses TRBV28 with TRBJ1-1; D perhaps matches TRBD1 (6 bases). CDR3 length: 15 amino acids. Germline V gene data show CDR1 as MDHEN and CDR2 as SYDVKM. V was pared by 4 bases and J by 2 bases, with 14 bases between. CDR3 DNA sequence: TGTGCCAGCAGTTGGGCCGCCAGGGGCAACACTGAAGCTTTCTTT. Translating gives CASSWAARGNTEAFF.

This chain connects TRBV19 to TRBJ1-4; D gene uncertain. This CDR3 is 19 amino acids long. Germline CDR1 is LNHDA and CDR2 is SQIVND (reference sequence). V lost 2 bases and J 1 base, leaving 20 bases between the germline ends. In DNA, the CDR3 is TGTGCCAGTAGTATAAGCTTAAACACCGTAACGAAAACTAATGAAAAACTGTTTTTT. As protein: CASSISLNTVTKTNEKLFF.

The chain is built from TRBV18 and TRBJ2-7; 13 bases are shared with TRBD2. Germline V gives CDR1 KGHSH, CDR2 LQKENI. The junction had 11 bases not matched to a gene; V was cut back by 3 bases and J by 0 bases. This CDR3 contains 19 residues. CDR3 region: CASSPGLAGVGGASYEQYF. The CDR3 nucleotides read TGTGCCAGCTCACCCGGACTAGCGGGAGTAGGGGGAGCCTCCTACGAGCAGTACTTC.

V is TRBV11-3 and J is TRBJ1-4; D is ambiguous. This CDR3 has 13 residues. Per germline, CDR1 SGHNT and CDR2 YENEEA. V lost 1 base and J 5 bases, leaving 5 bases between the germline ends. The CDR3 bases are TGTGCCAGCAGCTTAGGCCCGAATGAAAAACTGTTTTTT. This encodes CASSLGPNEKLFF.

J is TRBJ2-7 and V is TRBV25-1; maybe TRBD2 (5 bases). Germline CDR1 MGHDK, CDR2 SYGVNS. This CDR3 contains 11 residues. Trimming shortened V by 4 bases and J by 7 bases, and 8 bases separated the two germline ends. CDR3 sequence reads: CASSGRWEQYF. The CDR3 nucleotides read TGTGCCAGCAGTGGGAGGTGGGAGCAGTACTTC.

The chain's CDR3 is CASSFDRGRGEKLFF. Written as DNA, the CDR3 is TGTGCCAGCAGCTTTGACAGGGGGCGGGGTGAAAAACTGTTTTTT. The chain carries TRBV7-2 and TRBJ1-4; 10 positions match TRBD1. J gave up 7 bases and V 3 bases, and 5 bases lay outside the gene matches. The length of the CDR3 is 15 residues. Germline CDR1 is SGHTA and CDR2 is FQGNSA. The full variable domain, in which reference TRBV7-2 and TRBJ1-4 provide the parts outside the CDR3, is GAGVSQSPSNKVTEKGKDVELRCDPISGHTALYWYRQSLGQGLEFLIYFQGNSAPDKSGLPSDRFSAERTGGSVSTLTIQRTQQEDSAVYLCASSFDRGRGEKLFFGSGTQLSVL.

The rearrangement uses TRBV28 and TRBJ1-6; 10 bases are shared with TRBD1. With V trimmed by 6 bases and J by 7 bases, 9 bases remained unmatched. The CDR3 is 16 amino acids. Germline-derived CDR1 and CDR2 are MDHEN and SYDVKM. This CDR3 is CASRSKGTGENSPLHF. The CDR3 DNA follows: TGTGCCAGCAGAAGCAAAGGGACAGGGGAAAATTCACCCCTCCACTTT.

J is TRBJ2-3 and V is TRBV3-1 (or the pseudogene TRBV3-2); D is unresolved. V was trimmed by 2 bases and J by 6 bases, leaving 12 bases between them. CDR1 LGHDT and CDR2 YNNKEL come from the germline V gene (reference sequence). CDR3 length: 14 amino acids. CDR3 bases: TGTGCCAGCAGCCAAAAATTATGGGTTGATACGCAGTATTTT. The encoded protein is CASSQKLWVDTQYF.

This chain links TRBV5-4 with TRBJ2-3; D gene ambiguous. V was cut by 4 bases and J by 0 bases, with 6 bases left in between. Germline CDR1 reads SGHNT; CDR2 reads YYREEE (reference sequence). The CDR3 runs to 13 residues. The CDR3 DNA is TGTGCCAGCAGCCGATCTAGCACAGATACGCAGTATTTT. Protein sequence: CASSRSSTDTQYF. The full variable domain, rest sourced from reference TRBV5-4 and TRBJ2-3, is ETGVTQSPTHLIKTRGQQVTLRCSSQSGHNTVSWYQQALGQGPQFIFQYYREEENGRGNFPPRFSGLQFPNYSSELNVNALELDDSALYLCASSRSSTDTQYFGPGTRLTVL.

The chain employs TRBV5-1 and TRBJ2-1, with 8 bases identical to TRBD1. This CDR3 region has 15 residues. J was trimmed by 8 bases and V by 5 bases; bases with no gene match: 12. Germline CDR1 and CDR2: SGHRS and YFSETQ. The chain's CDR3 is CASSTDRGWVDEQFF. The DNA for the CDR3 is TGCGCCAGCAGTACAGACAGGGGTTGGGTCGATGAGCAGTTCTTC.

This chain links TRBV12-3 or TRBV12-4 with TRBJ2-2; D unresolved. The CDR3 spans 12 residues. V lost 5 bases to trimming and J lost 6 bases, with 7 bases between them. The CDR3 loop reads CASSVSSGELFF. CDR3 in DNA: TGTGCCAGCAGTGTAAGTTCCGGGGAGCTGTTTTTT.